This record looks at one T cell receptor beta chain sequence and its context. It has no known antigen specificity. No much larger clone exists at a distance of one base, and base qualities are not known. Reading the germline V gene (reference sequence) gives CDR1 LGHDT and CDR2 YNNKEL. From its cysteine to its phenylalanine, the CDR3 spans 11 amino acids. The only DNA kept is the CDR3, 33 bases in frame from the first base. V drops 3 bases and J drops 5 bases, leaving 4 bases in between. Whole blood was collected in K2EDTA tubes by collaborating institutions according to the institutions' own protocols. Collaborator samples were shipped for TCRbeta analysis as frozen whole blood, isolated PBMCs, or DNA extracted from either sample type. TCRbeta CDR3 regions were amplified from genomic DNA using the immunoSEQ Assay, a bias-controlled multiplex PCR. Regarding the original processing steps: Within the assay, amplification of reference gene primers was used to estimate how many nucleated cells each sample contained. To quantify the absolute abundance of each unique TCRbeta CDR3 rearrangement, sequence reads were collapsed and filtered. For each sample, productive Simpson clonality was calculated as the square root of Simpson's diversity index over productive rearrangements. TCRdb obtained this table from immuneACCESS and retained in-frame rearrangements with V and J assigned. These tables miss some clones; where compared with another copy, unresolved V genes account for less than half of the shortfall, and the remainder is unexplained. Clonal size and the V and J genes are those of that table, whereas D and trimming came from the DNA. The sample profile shows 70,000 to 90,000 clones; 75% to 90% of them were found once. Of the sample, approximately 7.2% falls within the top ten clones.

This entry is derived from a study of blood T cell repertoires in COVID-19 (TCRdb year 2020). Broadly, across the study: Samples covering the acute and convalescent phases of COVID-19 were provided by collaborators in the United States, Italy and Spain. The prospective study material was composed of cDNA or gDNA derived from T cells, B-cell-depleted T cells, or PBMCs. The repertoires were released in a freely available public database meant as a resource for research on the immune response to SARS-CoV-2. The dataset comprised deeply sampled blood TCRbeta repertoires from subjects exposed to, actively infected with, or recovered from COVID-19. Samples were obtained from the ongoing ImmuneRACE study (first 160 participants) and from about 1,300 subjects provided by 6 global collaborators. A de-identified subject ID, COVID-19 status, age in years and sex were almost always included in the sample metadata. Where available, HLA class I and class II types were taken from metadata supplied by the sample provider and were not determined by assay-based typing.

Points the paper makes about the study in general: How much clinical and demographic metadata was included differed by source and by participant, and the metadata was provided uncurated.

This TCR derives from a man aged 60 to 69 with acute or convalescent COVID-19. The sequence joins TRBV3-1 (or the pseudogene TRBV3-2) to TRBJ1-2; no D gene call is confident. What was sequenced was peripheral blood. The sequence in DNA is TGTGCCAGCAGCCAGAGATATGGCTACACCTTC. This codes for CASSQRYGYTF.